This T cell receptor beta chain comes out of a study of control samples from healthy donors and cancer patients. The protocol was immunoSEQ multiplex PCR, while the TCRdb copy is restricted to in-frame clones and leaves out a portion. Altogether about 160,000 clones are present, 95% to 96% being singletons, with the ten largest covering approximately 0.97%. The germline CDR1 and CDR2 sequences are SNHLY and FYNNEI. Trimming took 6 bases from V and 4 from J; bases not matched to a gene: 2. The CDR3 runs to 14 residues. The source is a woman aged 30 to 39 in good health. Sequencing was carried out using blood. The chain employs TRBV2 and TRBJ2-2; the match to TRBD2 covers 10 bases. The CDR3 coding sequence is TGTGCCAGCAGGTCTAGCGGGAGCACCGGGGAGCTGTTTTTT. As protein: CASRSSGSTGELFF.